This T cell receptor beta chain was captured by sequencing in a study of shared clonotypes between healthy human individuals. As for the study in general: Serving as donors were two women and a few men, whose ages spanned 18 to 49.

With regard to this clone: Its antigen is not known.

The assay was run at deep level. TCRdb's table, derived via immunoSEQ multiplex PCR, lists solely in-frame clones and lacks some. The sample lists 2 million to 3 million clones, 93% seen once, with 0.36% in the top ten. CDR1 is MNHEY, CDR2 SVGAGI, per germline. The ends were cut back, 10 bases at V and 0 bases at J, with 12 bases in the middle. The CDR3 loop spans 14 amino acids. General observations from the study: Few donors limited the genetic and exposure-history diversity represented.

V gene TRBV6-5 combines with J gene TRBJ1-4; D perhaps matches TRBD1 (6 bases). Sample: naive CD4+ T cells from PBMCs. Described subset: CD45RA+ positively selected. The receptor comes from a man aged 18 to 29 in good health. Some clones in this sample may be carry-over from other donors' samples. This CDR3 reads CATGSGATNEKLFF. The CDR3 coding sequence is TGTGCCACCGGGTCAGGGGCAACTAATGAAAAACTGTTTTTT.